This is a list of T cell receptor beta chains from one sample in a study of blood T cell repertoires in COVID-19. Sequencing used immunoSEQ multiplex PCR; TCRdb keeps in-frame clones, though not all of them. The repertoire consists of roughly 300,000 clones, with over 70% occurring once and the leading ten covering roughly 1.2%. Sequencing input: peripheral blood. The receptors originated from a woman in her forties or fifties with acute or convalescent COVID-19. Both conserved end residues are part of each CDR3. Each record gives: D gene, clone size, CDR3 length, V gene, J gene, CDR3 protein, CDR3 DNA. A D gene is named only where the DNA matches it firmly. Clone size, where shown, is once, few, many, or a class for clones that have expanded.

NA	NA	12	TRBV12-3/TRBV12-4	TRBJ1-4	CASRALAGVGFF	TGTGCCAGCAGGGCCCTGGCGGGGGTGGGGTTTTTT
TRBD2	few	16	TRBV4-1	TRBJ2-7	CASSQGWLAGNYEQYF	TGCGCCAGCAGCCAAGGGTGGCTAGCGGGAAACTACGAGCAGTACTTC
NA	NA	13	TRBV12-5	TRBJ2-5	CASHLDSQETQYF	TGTGCTAGTCACCTGGACAGTCAAGAGACCCAGTACTTC
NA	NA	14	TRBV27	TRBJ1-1	CASSRGSLNTEAFF	TGTGCCAGCAGTCGTGGCAGTTTGAACACTGAAGCTTTCTTT
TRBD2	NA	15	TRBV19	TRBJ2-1	CASSIELASRDEQFF	TGTGCCAGTAGTATAGAACTAGCGTCCAGGGATGAGCAGTTCTTC
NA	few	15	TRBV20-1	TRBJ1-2	CSASEGRVQGGGYTF	TGCAGTGCTAGTGAAGGAAGGGTACAGGGTGGAGGCTACACCTTC
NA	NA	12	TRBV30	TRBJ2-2	CAWLLRTGELFF	TGTGCCTGGCTTCTCAGGACCGGGGAGCTGTTTTTT
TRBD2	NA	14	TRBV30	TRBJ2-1	CAWGGVAGNNEQFF	TGTGCCTGGGGGGGGGTAGCGGGCAACAATGAGCAGTTCTTC
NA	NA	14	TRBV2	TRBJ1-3	CASSERRGRNTIYF	TGTGCCAGCAGTGAACGACGGGGTCGAAACACCATATATTTT
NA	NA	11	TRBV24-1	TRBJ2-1	CATSDTRGIFF	TGTGCCACCAGTGATACCCGGGGTATCTTCTTC
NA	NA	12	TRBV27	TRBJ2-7	CASGLASYEQYF	TGTGCCAGCGGGCTAGCGTCTTACGAGCAGTACTTC
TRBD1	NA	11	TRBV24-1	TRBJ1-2	CATSGTVRYTF	TGTGCCACCTCCGGGACAGTCCGCTACACCTTC
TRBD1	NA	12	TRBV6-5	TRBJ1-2	CASSRTGIGYTF	TGTGCCAGCAGTCGGACAGGGATCGGCTACACCTTC
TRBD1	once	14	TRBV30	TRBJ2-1	CAWNRDSEYNEQFF	TGTGCCTGGAACCGGGACAGTGAATACAATGAGCAGTTCTTC
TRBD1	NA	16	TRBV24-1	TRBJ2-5	CATSDTTDRGGETQYF	TGTGCCACCAGTGATACCACGGACAGGGGAGGAGAGACCCAGTACTTC
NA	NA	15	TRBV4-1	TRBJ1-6	CASSRQVSDDSPLHF	TGCGCCAGCAGCCGACAGGTATCCGATGATTCACCCCTCCACTTT
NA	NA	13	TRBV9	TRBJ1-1	CASSVTGNTEAFF	TGTGCCAGCAGCGTAACGGGGAACACTGAAGCTTTCTTT
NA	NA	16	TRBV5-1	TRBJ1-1	CASSSSPAGADTEAFF	TGCGCCAGCAGCTCCTCCCCCGCTGGGGCGGACACTGAAGCTTTCTTT
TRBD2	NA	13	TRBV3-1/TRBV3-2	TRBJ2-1	CASSSGLAGAEFF	TGTGCCAGCAGCTCGGGACTAGCGGGGGCGGAGTTCTTC
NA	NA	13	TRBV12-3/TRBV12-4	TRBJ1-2	CASRQWGPGGYTF	TGTGCCAGCAGGCAATGGGGCCCTGGCGGCTACACCTTC
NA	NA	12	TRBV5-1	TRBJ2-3	CASSLTADTQYF	TGCGCCAGCAGCTTGACGGCAGATACGCAGTATTTT
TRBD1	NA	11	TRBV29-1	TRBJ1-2	CSVQGVYGYTF	TGCAGCGTCCAGGGGGTCTATGGCTACACCTTC
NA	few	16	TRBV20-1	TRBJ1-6	CSASEGASSYNSPLHF	TGCAGTGCTAGTGAGGGAGCGAGCTCCTATAATTCACCCCTCCACTTT
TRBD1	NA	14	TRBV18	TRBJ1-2	CASSSLGGEDGYTF	TGTGCCAGCTCTTCTCTAGGGGGCGAAGATGGCTACACCTTC
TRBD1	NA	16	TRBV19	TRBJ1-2	CASSIGSGTGALGYTF	TGTGCCAGTAGTATAGGTTCCGGGACAGGGGCTCTTGGCTACACCTTC
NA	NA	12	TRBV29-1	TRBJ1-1	CSVEDRGEGAFF	TGCAGCGTTGAAGATCGGGGAGAGGGAGCTTTCTTT
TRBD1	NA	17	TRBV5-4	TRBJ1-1	CASSYKGRQGGSTEAFF	TGTGCCAGCAGTTACAAGGGGAGACAGGGCGGCTCCACTGAAGCTTTCTTT
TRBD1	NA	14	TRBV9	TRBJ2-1	CASSVWTGNNEQFF	TGTGCCAGCAGCGTTTGGACAGGGAACAATGAGCAGTTCTTC
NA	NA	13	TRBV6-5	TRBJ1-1	CASRDRLNTEAFF	TGTGCCAGCAGAGACCGACTAAACACTGAAGCTTTCTTT
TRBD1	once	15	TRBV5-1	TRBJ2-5	CASSSGTGGRETQYF	TGCGCCAGCAGCTCCGGAACAGGGGGGCGAGAGACCCAGTACTTC
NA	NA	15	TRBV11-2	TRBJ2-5	CASSFTSRGQETQYF	TGTGCCAGCAGCTTCACGTCTAGAGGGCAAGAGACCCAGTACTTC
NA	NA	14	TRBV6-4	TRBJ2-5	CASSELRGQETQYF	TGTGCCAGCAGTGAACTGCGGGGTCAAGAGACCCAGTACTTC
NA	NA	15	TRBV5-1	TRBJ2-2	CASSFGHPNTGELFF	TGCGCCAGCAGCTTCGGACATCCGAACACCGGGGAGCTGTTTTTT
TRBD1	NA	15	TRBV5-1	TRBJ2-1	CASSLVQGVYNEQFF	TGCGCCAGCAGCTTGGTTCAGGGGGTCTACAATGAGCAGTTCTTC
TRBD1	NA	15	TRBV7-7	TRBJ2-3	CASSSGTGPTDTQYF	TGTGCCAGCAGCTCCGGGACAGGGCCCACAGATACGCAGTATTTT
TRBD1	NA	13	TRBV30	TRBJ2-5	CAWSPGGQETQYF	TGTGCCTGGAGTCCAGGGGGTCAAGAGACCCAGTACTTC
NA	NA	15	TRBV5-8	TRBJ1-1	CASSLWFSGGTEAFF	TGTGCCAGCAGCTTGTGGTTCTCCGGGGGTACTGAAGCTTTCTTT
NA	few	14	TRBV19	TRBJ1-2	CASREGQTNYGYTF	TGTGCCAGTAGGGAGGGGCAGACTAACTATGGCTACACCTTC
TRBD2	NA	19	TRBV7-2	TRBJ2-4	CASSPKVGLAGGPGNIQYF	TGTGCCAGCAGCCCCAAGGTGGGACTAGCGGGGGGGCCGGGAAACATTCAGTACTTC
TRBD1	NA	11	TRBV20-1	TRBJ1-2	CSALQGNGYTF	TGCAGTGCTCTACAGGGGAACGGCTACACCTTC
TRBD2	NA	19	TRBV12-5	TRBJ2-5	CASGLVLRLAGGPGETQYF	TGTGCTAGTGGTTTGGTACTCAGACTAGCGGGAGGGCCGGGAGAGACCCAGTACTTC
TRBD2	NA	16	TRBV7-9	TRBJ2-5	CASSPPGLASAETQYF	TGTGCCAGCAGTCCGCCGGGACTAGCATCCGCGGAGACCCAGTACTTC
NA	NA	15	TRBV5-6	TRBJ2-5	CASSLEGLTSGTQYF	TGTGCCAGCAGCTTGGAAGGACTCACCTCGGGGACCCAGTACTTC
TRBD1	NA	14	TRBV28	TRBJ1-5	CASSSRDRVLPQHF	TGTGCCAGCAGTTCCCGGGACAGGGTATTGCCCCAGCATTTT
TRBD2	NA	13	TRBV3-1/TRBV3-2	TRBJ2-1	CASSQPGGNEQFF	TGTGCCAGCAGCCAACCGGGGGGCAATGAGCAGTTCTTC
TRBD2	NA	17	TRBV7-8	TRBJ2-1	CASSPILAASSYNEQFF	TGTGCCAGCAGCCCGATTCTAGCGGCTAGCTCCTACAATGAGCAGTTCTTC
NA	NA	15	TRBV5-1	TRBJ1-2	CASSLRGEGNYGYTF	TGCGCCAGCAGCTTACGCGGGGAAGGCAACTATGGCTACACCTTC
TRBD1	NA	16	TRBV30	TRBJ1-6	CAWSSRTGSINSPLHF	TGTGCCTGGAGTTCCCGGACAGGGTCTATTAATTCACCCCTCCACTTT
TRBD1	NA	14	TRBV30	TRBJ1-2	CAWFPGQGSYGYTF	TGTGCCTGGTTCCCGGGACAGGGGAGCTATGGCTACACCTTC
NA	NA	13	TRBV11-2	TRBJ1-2	CASSLEGRYGYTF	TGTGCCAGCAGCTTGGAGGGGAGGTATGGCTACACCTTC
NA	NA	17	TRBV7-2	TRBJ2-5	CASSFQLGTGTAETQYF	TGTGCCAGCAGCTTCCAACTCGGGACGGGGACTGCAGAGACCCAGTACTTC
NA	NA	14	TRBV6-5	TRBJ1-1	CASNIPQQGTEAFF	TGTGCCAGCAATATCCCCCAACAGGGCACTGAAGCTTTCTTT